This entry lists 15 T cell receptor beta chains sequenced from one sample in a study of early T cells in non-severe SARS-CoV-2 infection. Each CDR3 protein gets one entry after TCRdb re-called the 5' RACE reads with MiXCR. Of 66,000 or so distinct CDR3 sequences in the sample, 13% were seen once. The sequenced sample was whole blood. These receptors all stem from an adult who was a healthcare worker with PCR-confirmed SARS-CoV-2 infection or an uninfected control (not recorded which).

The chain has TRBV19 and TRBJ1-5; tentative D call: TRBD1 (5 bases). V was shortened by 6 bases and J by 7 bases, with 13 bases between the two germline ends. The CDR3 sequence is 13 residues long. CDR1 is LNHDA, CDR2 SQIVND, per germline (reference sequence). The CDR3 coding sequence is TGTGCCAGTAGCTCAACCAGGGCGCAGCCCCAGCATTTT. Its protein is CASSSTRAQPQHF.

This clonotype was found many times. CDR3 residues: CASSLFGDQPQHF. DNA for the CDR3: TGTGCCAGCAGCCTATTCGGGGATCAGCCCCAGCATTTT. V gene TRBV28 combines with J gene TRBJ1-5, with unresolved D. This CDR3 is 13 amino acids long. The V and J ends lost 6 bases and 5 bases respectively, with 11 bases between them. Germline CDR1 reads MDHEN; CDR2 reads SYDVKM. Drawing the rest from reference TRBV28 and TRBJ1-5, the complete variable domain is DVKVTQSSRYLVKRTGEKVFLECVQDMDHENMFWYRQDPGLGLRLIYFSYDVKMKEKGDIPEGYSVSREKKERFSLILESASTNQTSMYLCASSLFGDQPQHFGDGTRLSIL.

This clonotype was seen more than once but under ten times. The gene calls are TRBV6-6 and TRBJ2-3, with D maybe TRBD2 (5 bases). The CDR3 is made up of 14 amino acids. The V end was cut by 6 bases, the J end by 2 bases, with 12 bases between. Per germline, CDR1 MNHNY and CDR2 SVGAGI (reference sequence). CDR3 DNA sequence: TGTGCCAGCAGGGGAGAGGCAGTCACAGATACGCAGTATTTT. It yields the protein CASRGEAVTDTQYF.

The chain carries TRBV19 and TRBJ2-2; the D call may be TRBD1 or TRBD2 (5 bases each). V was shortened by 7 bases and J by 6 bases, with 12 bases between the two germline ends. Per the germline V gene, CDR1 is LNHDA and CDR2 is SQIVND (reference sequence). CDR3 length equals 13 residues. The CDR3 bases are TGTGCCAGTATGAGGTGGGGACCCGGGGAGCTGTTTTTT. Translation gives CASMRWGPGELFF.

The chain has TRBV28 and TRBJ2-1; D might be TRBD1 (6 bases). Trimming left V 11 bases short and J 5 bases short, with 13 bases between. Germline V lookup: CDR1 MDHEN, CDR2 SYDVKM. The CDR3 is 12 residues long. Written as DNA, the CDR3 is TGTGCCCTTAGGGACAATCACAATGAGCAGTTCTTC. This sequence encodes CALRDNHNEQFF.

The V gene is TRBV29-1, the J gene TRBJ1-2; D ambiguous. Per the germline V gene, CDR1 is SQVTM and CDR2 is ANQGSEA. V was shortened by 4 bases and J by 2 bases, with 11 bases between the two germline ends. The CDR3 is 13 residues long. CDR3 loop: CSVGIGANYGYTF. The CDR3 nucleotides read TGCAGCGTTGGGATAGGAGCGAACTATGGCTACACCTTC.

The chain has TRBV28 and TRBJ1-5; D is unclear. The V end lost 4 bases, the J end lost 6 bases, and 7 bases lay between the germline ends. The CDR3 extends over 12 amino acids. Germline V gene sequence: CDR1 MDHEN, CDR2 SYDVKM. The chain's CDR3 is CASSSPVQPQHF. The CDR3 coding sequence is TGTGCCAGCAGTTCTCCAGTTCAGCCCCAGCATTTT. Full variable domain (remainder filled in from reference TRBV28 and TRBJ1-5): DVKVTQSSRYLVKRTGEKVFLECVQDMDHENMFWYRQDPGLGLRLIYFSYDVKMKEKGDIPEGYSVSREKKERFSLILESASTNQTSMYLCASSSPVQPQHFGDGTRLSIL.

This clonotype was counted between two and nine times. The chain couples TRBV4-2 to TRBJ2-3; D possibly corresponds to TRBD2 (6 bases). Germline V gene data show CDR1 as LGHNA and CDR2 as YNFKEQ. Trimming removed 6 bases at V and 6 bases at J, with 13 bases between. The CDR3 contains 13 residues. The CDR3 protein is CASSIGRRDTQYF. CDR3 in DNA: TGTGCCAGCAGTATAGGGAGGAGGGATACGCAGTATTTT.

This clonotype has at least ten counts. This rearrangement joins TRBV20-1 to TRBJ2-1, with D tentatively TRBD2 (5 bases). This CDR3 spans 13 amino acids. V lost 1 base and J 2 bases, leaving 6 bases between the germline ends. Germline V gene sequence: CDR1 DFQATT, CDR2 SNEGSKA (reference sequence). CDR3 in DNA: TGCAGTGCTAGAGGAGCGGCCTACAATGAGCAGTTCTTC. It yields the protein CSARGAAYNEQFF.

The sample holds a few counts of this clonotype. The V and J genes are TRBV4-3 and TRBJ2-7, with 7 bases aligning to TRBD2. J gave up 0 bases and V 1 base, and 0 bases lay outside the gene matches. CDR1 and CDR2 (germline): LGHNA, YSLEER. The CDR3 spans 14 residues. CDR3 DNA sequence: TGCGCCAGCAGCCAAGGCGGGAGCTCCTACGAGCAGTACTTC. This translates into CASSQGGSSYEQYF.

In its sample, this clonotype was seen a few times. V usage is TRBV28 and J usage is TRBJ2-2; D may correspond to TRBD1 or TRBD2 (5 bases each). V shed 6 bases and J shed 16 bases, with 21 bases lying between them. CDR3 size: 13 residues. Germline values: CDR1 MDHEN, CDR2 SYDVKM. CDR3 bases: TGTGCCAGCAGCTTAAGCGCAGGGAGAGAAAAGTTTTTT. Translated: CASSLSAGREKFF.

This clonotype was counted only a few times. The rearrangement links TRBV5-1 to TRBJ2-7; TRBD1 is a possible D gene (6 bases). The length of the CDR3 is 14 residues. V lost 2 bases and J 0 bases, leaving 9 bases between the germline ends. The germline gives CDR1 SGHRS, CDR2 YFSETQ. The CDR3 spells CASSFTGNSYEQYF. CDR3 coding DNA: TGCGCCAGCAGCTTTACAGGGAACTCCTACGAGCAGTACTTC.

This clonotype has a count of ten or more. This CDR3 reads CAWRKPSDEQFF. CDR3 in DNA: TGTGCCTGGAGGAAACCTAGCGATGAGCAGTTCTTC. This sequence joins TRBV30 and TRBJ2-1, with D maybe TRBD2 (6 bases). CDR3 size: 12 residues. Germline CDR1 is GTSNPN and CDR2 is SVGIG (reference sequence). The ends were cut back, 3 bases at V and 8 bases at J, with 11 bases in the middle.

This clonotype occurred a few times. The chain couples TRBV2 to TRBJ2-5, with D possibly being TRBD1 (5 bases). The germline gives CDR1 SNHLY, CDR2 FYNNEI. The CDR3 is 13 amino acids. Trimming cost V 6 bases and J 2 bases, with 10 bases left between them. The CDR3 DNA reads TGTGCCAGCAGACGACAGCCTCAAGAGACCCAGTACTTC. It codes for CASRRQPQETQYF.

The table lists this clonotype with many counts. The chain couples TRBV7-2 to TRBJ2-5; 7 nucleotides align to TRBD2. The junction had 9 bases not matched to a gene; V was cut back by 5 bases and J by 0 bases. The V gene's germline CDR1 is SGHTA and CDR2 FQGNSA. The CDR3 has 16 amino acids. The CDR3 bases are TGTGCCAGCAGCCGTGGTCGGCGGGGGTACCAAGAGACCCAGTACTTC. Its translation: CASSRGRRGYQETQYF.